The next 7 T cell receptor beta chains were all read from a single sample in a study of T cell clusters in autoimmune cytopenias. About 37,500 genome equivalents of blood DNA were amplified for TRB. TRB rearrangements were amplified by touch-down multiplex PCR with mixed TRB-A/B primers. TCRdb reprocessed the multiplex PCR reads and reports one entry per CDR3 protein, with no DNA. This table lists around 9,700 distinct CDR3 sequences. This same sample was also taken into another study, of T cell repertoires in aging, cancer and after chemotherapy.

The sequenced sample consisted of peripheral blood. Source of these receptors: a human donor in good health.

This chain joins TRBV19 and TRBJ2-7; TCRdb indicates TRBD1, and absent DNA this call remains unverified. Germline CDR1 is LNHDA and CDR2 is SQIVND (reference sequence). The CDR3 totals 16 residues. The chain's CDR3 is CASSITGQGTSYEQYF.

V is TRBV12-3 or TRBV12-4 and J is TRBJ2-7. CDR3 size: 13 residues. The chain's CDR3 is CASSLLGSYEQYF.

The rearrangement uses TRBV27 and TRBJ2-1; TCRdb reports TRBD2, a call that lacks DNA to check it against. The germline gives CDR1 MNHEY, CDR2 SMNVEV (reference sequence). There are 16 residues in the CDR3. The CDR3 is CASSNPSGSSYNEQFF.

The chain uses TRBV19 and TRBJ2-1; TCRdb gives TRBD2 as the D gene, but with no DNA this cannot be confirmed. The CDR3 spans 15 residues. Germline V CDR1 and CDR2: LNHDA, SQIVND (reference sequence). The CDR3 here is CASSMTWARYNEQFF.

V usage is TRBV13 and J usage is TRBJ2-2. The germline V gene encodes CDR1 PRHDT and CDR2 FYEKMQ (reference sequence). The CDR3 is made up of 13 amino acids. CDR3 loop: CASSPRITGELFF.

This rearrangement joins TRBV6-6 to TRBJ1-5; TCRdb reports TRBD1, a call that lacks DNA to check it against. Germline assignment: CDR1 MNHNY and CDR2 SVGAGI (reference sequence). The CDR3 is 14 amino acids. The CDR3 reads CASRLTGRNQPQHF.

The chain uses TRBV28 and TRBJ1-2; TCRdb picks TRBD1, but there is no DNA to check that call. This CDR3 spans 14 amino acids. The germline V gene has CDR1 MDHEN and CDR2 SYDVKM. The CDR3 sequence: CASSLERGYYGYTF.